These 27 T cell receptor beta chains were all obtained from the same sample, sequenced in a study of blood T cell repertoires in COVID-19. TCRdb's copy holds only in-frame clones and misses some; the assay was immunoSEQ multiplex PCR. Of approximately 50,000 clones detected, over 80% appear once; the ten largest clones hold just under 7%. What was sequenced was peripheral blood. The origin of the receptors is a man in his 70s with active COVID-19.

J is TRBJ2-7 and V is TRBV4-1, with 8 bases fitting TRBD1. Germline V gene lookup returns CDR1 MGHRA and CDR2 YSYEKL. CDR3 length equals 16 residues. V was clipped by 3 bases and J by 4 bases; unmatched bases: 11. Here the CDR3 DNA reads TGCGCCAGCAGCCAGTCCCCTGGGACAGGTCTGTACGAGCAGTACTTC. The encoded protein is CASSQSPGTGLYEQYF.

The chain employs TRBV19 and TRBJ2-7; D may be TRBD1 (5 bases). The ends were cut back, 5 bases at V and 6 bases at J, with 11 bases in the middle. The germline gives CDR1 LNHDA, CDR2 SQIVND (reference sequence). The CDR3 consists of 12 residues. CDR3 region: CASSVRVGEQYF. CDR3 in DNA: TGTGCCAGTAGTGTCAGGGTGGGCGAGCAGTACTTC.

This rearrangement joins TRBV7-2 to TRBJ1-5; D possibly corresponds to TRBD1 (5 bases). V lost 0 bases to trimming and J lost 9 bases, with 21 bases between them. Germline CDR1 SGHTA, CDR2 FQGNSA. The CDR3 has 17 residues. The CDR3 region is CASSLAHVGGEFLPQHF. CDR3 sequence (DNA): TGTGCCAGCAGCTTAGCGCATGTGGGAGGGGAATTCTTGCCCCAGCATTTT.

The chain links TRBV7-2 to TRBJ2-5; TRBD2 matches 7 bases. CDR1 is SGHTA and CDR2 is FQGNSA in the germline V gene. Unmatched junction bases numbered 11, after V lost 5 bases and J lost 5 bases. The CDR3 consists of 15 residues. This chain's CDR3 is CASSKGTTGGETQYF. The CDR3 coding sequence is TGTGCCAGCAGCAAGGGGACTACCGGGGGGGAGACCCAGTACTTC.

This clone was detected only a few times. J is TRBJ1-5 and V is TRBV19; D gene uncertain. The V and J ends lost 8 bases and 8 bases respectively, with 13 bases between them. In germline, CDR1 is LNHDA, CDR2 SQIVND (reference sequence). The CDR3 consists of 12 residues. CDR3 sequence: CASGARREPQHF. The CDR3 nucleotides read TGTGCCAGTGGAGCAAGACGAGAGCCCCAGCATTTT.

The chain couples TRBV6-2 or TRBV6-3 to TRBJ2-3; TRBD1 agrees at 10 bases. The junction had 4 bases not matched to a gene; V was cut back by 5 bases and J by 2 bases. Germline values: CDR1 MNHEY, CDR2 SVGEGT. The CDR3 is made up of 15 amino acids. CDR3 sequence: CASSAGTGATDTQYF. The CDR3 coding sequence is TGTGCCAGCAGTGCCGGGACAGGGGCCACAGATACGCAGTATTTT.

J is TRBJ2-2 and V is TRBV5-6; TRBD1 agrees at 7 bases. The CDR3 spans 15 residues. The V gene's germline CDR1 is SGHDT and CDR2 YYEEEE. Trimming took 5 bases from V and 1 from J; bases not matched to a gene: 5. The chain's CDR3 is CASSRRDRNTGELFF. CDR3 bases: TGTGCCAGCAGTCGCCGGGACAGGAACACCGGGGAGCTGTTTTTT.

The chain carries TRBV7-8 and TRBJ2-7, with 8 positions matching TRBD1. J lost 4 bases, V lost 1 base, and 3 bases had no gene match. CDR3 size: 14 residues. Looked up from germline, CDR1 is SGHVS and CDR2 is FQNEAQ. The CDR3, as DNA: TGTGCCAGCAGCTTAGTGGACAGGGAATACGAGCAGTACTTC. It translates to CASSLVDREYEQYF.

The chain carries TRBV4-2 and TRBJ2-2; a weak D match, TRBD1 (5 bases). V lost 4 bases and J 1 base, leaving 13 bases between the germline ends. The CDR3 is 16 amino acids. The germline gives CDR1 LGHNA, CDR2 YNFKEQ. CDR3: CASSLPADKNTGELFF. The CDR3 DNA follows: TGTGCCAGCAGCCTCCCGGCGGACAAGAACACCGGGGAGCTGTTTTTT.

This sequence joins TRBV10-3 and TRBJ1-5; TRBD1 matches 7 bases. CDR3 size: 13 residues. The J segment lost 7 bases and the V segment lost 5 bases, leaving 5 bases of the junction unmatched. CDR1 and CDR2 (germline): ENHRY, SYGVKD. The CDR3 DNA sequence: TGTGCCATCAGTATCGACAGGGAACAGCCCCAGCATTTT. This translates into CAISIDREQPQHF.

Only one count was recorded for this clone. The CDR3 DNA is TGCGCCAGCAGCCAAGAGAGAGCCAGGGGTTCACCCCTCCACTTT. Translating it yields CASSQERARGSPLHF. The rearrangement joins TRBV4-3 to TRBJ1-6; D perhaps matches TRBD1 (6 bases). This CDR3 comprises 15 residues. With 0 bases removed from V and 9 bases from J, the gap between germline ends came to 12 bases. Per the germline V gene, CDR1 is LGHNA and CDR2 is YSLEER.

The CDR3 DNA follows: TGTGCCACCAGTGAACAGGGGTACAATGAGCAGTTCTTC. It codes for CATSEQGYNEQFF. The gene calls are TRBV24-1 and TRBJ2-1, with 7 nucleotides matching TRBD1. Unmatched junction bases numbered 0, after V lost 4 bases and J lost 4 bases. The CDR3 length is 13 residues. CDR1 is KGHDR and CDR2 is SFDVKD in the germline V gene.

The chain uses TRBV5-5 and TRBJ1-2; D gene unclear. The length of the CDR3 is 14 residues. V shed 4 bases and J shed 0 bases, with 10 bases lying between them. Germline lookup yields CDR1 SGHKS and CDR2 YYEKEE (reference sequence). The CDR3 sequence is CASSPLMANYGYTF. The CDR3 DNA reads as TGTGCCAGCAGCCCTCTAATGGCTAACTATGGCTACACCTTC.

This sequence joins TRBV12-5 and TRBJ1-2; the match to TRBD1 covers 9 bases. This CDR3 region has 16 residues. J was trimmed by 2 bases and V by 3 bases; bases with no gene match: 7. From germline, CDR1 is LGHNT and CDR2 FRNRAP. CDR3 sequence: CASGFAGTGTNYGYTF. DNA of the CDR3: TGTGCTAGTGGTTTTGCCGGGACAGGGACGAACTATGGCTACACCTTC. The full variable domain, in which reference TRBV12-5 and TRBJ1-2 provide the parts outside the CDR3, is DARVTQTPRHKVTEMGQEVTMRCQPILGHNTVFWYRQTMMQGLELLAYFRNRAPLDDSGMPKDRFSAEMPDATLATLKIQPSEPRDSAVYFCASGFAGTGTNYGYTFGSGTRLTVV.

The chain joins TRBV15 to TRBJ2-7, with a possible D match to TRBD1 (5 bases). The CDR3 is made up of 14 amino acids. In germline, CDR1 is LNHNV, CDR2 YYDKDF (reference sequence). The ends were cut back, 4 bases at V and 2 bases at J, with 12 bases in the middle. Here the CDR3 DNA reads TGTGCCACCAGCACCGACAGAGGCGCCTACGAGCAGTACTTC. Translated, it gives CATSTDRGAYEQYF.

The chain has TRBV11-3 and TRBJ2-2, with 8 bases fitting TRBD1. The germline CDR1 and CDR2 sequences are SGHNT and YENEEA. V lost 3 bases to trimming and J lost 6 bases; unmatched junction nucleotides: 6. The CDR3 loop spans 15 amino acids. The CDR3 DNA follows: TGTGCCAGCAGCTTTCTCACAGGGGGTCCCGGGGAGCTGTTTTTT. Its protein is CASSFLTGGPGELFF.

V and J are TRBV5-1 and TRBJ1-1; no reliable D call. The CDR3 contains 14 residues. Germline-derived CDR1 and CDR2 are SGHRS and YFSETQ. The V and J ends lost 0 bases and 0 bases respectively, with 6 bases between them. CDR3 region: CASSLVELNTEAFF. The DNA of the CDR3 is TGCGCCAGCAGCTTGGTTGAGCTGAACACTGAAGCTTTCTTT.

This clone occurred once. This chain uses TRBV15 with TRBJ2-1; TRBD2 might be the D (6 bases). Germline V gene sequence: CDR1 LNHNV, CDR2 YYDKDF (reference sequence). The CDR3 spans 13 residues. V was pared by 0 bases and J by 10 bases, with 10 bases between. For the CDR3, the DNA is TGTGCCACCAGCAGAGATAGCGGACTAGAGCAGTTCTTC. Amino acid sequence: CATSRDSGLEQFF.

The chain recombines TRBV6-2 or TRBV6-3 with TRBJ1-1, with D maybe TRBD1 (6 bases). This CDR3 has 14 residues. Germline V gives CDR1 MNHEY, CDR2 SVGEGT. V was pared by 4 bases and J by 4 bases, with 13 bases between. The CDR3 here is CASSSAETGTEAFF. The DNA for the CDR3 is TGTGCCAGCAGTTCCGCGGAGACAGGCACTGAAGCTTTCTTT.

CDR3 amino acids: CASSTGTGFYGYTF. The CDR3 nucleotides read TGTGCCAGCAGTACCGGGACAGGGTTCTATGGCTACACCTTC. The rearrangement uses TRBV7-2 and TRBJ1-2; 9 bases line up with TRBD1. Germline CDR1 SGHTA, CDR2 FQGNSA. The CDR3 consists of 14 residues. Germline trimming cut 6 bases from V and 4 bases from J; bases unmatched to any gene: 6.

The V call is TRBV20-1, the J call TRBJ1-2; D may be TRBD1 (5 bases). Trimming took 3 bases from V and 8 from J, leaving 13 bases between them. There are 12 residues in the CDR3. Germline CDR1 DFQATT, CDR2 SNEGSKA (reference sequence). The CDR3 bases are TGCAGTGCTAGTAATCAGGGTGCGGGCTACACCTTC. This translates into CSASNQGAGYTF.

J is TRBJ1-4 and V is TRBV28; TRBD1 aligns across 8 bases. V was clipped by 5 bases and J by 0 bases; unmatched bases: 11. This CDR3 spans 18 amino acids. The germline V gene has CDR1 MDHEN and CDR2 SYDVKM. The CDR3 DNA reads TGTGCCAGCAGTCCGCTGGACAGGGAAGGTGCAACTAATGAAAAACTGTTTTTT. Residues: CASSPLDREGATNEKLFF.

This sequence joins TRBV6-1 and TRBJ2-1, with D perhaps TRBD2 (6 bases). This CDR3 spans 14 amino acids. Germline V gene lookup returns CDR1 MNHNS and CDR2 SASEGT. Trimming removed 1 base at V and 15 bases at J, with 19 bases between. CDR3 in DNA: TGTGCCAGCAGTGAAGGTAACGTTGGCGGGATATTGTTCTTC. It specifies CASSEGNVGGILFF.

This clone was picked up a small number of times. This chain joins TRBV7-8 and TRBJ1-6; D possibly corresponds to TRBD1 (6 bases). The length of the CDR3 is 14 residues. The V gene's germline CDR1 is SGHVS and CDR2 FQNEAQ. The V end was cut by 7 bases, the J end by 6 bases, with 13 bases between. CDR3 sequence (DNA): TGTGCCAGCACCACAGGGTCGGGTAATTCACCCCTCCACTTT. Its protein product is CASTTGSGNSPLHF. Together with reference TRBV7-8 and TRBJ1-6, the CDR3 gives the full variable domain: GAGVSQSPRYKVAKRGQDVALRCDPISGHVSLFWYQQALGQGPEFLTYFQNEAQLDKSGLPSDRFFAERPEGSVSTLKIQRTQQEDSAVYLCASTTGSGNSPLHFGNGTRLTVT.

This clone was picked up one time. The CDR3 DNA follows: TGTGCCAGCAGCACCCAACTAGCGGGGGGCCCCTACAATGAGCAGTTCTTC. Its translation: CASSTQLAGGPYNEQFF. This chain uses TRBV5-6 with TRBJ2-1, with TRBD2 matching 12 bases. Trimming cost V 4 bases and J 2 bases; bases outside gene matches: 7. Germline loops: CDR1 SGHDT, CDR2 YYEEEE. This CDR3 spans 17 amino acids.

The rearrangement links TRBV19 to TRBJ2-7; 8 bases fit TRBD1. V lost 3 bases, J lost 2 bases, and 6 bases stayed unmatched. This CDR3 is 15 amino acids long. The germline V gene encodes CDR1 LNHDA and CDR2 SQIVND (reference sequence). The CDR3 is CASSINVQGAYEQYF. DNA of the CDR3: TGTGCCAGTAGTATTAACGTACAGGGGGCCTACGAGCAGTACTTC.

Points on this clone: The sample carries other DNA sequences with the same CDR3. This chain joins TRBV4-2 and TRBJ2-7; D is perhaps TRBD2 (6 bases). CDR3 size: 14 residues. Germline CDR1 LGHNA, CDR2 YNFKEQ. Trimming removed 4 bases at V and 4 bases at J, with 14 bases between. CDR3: CASSREWAGYEQYF. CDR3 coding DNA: TGTGCCAGCAGCCGAGAATGGGCGGGATACGAGCAGTACTTC.